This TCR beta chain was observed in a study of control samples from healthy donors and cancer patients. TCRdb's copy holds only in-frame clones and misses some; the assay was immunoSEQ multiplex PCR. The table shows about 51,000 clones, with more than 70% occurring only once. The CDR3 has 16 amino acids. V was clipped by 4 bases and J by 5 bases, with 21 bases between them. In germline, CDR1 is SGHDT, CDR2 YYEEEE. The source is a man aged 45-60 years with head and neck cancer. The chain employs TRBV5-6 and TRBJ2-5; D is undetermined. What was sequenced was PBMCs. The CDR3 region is CASSPSLLVAAETQYF. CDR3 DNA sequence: TGTGCCAGCAGCCCTAGTCTCCTAGTCGCGGCGGAGACCCAGTACTTC.